The 2 T cell receptor beta chains reported below all come from one sample, sequenced in a study of blood T cell repertoires in COVID-19. Measured with immunoSEQ multiplex PCR; TCRdb has only the in-frame clones, and not every one. The table shows 210,000 or so clones, with approximately 90% occurring only once. What was sequenced was peripheral blood. These receptors were taken from a man aged 25-45 years with COVID-19, enrolled during active disease.

The rearrangement joins TRBV3-1 (or the pseudogene TRBV3-2) to TRBJ2-1; 7 bases fit TRBD1. The germline CDR1 and CDR2 sequences are LGHDT and YNNKEL (reference sequence). The J segment lost 11 bases and the V segment lost 0 bases, leaving 10 bases of the junction unmatched. The CDR3 spans 15 residues. CDR3 residues: CASSQDNGQVRKQFF. CDR3 coding DNA: TGTGCCAGCAGCCAAGATAACGGACAGGTTAGGAAGCAGTTCTTC.

This clone was picked up one time. The CDR3 region is CASGTTPNTGELFF. Written as DNA, the CDR3 is TGTGCCTCCGGGACAACTCCGAACACCGGGGAGCTGTTTTTT. The rearrangement links TRBV7-7 to TRBJ2-2; a possible D gene is TRBD1 (6 bases). The V end lost 11 bases, the J end lost 0 bases, and 13 bases lay between the germline ends. CDR3 size: 14 residues. Germline V gene sequence: CDR1 SSHAT, CDR2 FNYEAQ (reference sequence).